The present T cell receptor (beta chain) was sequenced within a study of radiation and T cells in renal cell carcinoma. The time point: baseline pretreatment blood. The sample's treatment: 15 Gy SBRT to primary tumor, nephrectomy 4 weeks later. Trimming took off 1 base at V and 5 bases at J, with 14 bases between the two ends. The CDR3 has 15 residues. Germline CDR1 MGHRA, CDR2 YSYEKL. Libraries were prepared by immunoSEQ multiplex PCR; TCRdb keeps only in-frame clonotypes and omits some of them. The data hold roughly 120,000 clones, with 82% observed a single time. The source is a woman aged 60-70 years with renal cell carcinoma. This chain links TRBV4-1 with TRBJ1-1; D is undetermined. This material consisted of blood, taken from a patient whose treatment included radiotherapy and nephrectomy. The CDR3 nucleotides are TGCGCCAGCAGCCAAGTTAGGTTCGGGGAAACTGAAGCTTTCTTT. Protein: CASSQVRFGETEAFF.